The sequence of this TCR beta chain was determined in a study of T cell repertoires in cytomegalovirus infection. Study in general: It was the public TCR beta signatures that indicated both CMV infection and matching HLA type.

One entry per CDR3 protein results from TCRdb running MiXCR on the reads. The table has fewer than 200,000 distinct CDR3 sequences, 15% to 20% seen once; the top ten hold just under 3%. This clonotype came up many times. Antigen unknown. The CDR3 totals 13 residues. The V gene lost 3 bases and the J gene lost 10 bases, with 10 bases spanning the gap. Germline CDR1 SGHVS, CDR2 FNYEAQ. Points from the study as a whole: Of the TCR beta families, the public ones yielded a cumulative frequency that identified carriers of CMV plus the relevant HLA. HLA-C-restricted CMV-specific TCR beta clonotypes prevailed in the ex vivo response.

The chain recombines TRBV7-6 with TRBJ1-6, with D possibly TRBD1 on 5 matching bases. The sequencing sample was made of PBMCs. The receptor comes from a human donor in good health (CMV status not recorded). Some clones in this sample may be carry-over from other donors' samples. This CDR3 reads CASSLGDRSPLHF. The CDR3 DNA reads TGTGCCAGCAGCTTGGGGGACCGCTCACCCCTCCACTTT. The full variable domain, with the rest looked up from reference TRBV7-6 and TRBJ1-6, is GAGVSQSPRYKVTKRGQDVALRCDPISGHVSLYWYRQALGQGPEFLTYFNYEAQQDKSGLPNDRFSAERPEGSISTLTIQRTEQRDSAMYRCASSLGDRSPLHFGNGTRLTVT.